The clone carrying this T cell receptor (beta chain) has a count of ten or more. Its target is unknown. The data belong to a study of human T cells and chemical hapten exposure. Whole-study context: Small differences in pooled library volume mainly drove the variation in TCR yields per sample.

Study findings and constraints: Among TCRs, those above 1 in 1000 frequency were unaffected by DPC sensitization.

The study extracted total RNA from unfractionated whole blood. Unique molecular identifiers were linked by the library to individual cDNA molecules. How the authors handled the data: Samples had a median of around 100,000 TCRs, ranging 23,224 to 690,600. Using its own MiXCR run on the 5' RACE reads, TCRdb lists one record per CDR3 protein. TCRdb, rather than the study authors, made the V and J calls. The sample lists about 140,000 distinct CDR3 sequences; 4.1% were seen once. The TCR sequence derives from a female donor in good health.

CDR3 sequence: CSARLAGVLSYNEQFF. CDR3 DNA: TGCAGTGCTAGACTTGCGGGGGTGCTGTCCTACAATGAGCAGTTCTTC. The rearrangement joins TRBV20-1 to TRBJ2-1; 7 bases match TRBD2. This CDR3 spans 16 amino acids. The germline CDR1 and CDR2 sequences are DFQATT and SNEGSKA (reference sequence). The junction had 8 bases not matched to a gene; V was cut back by 2 bases and J by 1 base.